This T cell receptor beta chain was recovered during a study of blood T cell repertoires in COVID-19. Original data processing: Amplification of reference gene primers provided the estimated nucleated cell counts. Assay: immunoSEQ multiplex PCR; the TCRdb copy retains only in-frame clones and omits some. V and J calls and clone size are given by that table; D and trimming were obtained from the DNA. The data contain over 600,000 clones, around 89% of them singletons. Germline V gene data show CDR1 as SGHRS and CDR2 as YFSETQ. The CDR3 spans 14 residues. The V end lost 4 bases, the J end lost 4 bases, and 14 bases lay between the germline ends.

The chain carries TRBV5-1 and TRBJ1-2, with D possibly being TRBD1 (5 bases). Material: peripheral blood. This sequence was found in a woman under 30 with acute or convalescent COVID-19. In nucleotides, the CDR3 is TGCGCCAGCAGCAAGGAGGGGAGCTTCTATGGCTACACCTTC. Translation gives CASSKEGSFYGYTF.